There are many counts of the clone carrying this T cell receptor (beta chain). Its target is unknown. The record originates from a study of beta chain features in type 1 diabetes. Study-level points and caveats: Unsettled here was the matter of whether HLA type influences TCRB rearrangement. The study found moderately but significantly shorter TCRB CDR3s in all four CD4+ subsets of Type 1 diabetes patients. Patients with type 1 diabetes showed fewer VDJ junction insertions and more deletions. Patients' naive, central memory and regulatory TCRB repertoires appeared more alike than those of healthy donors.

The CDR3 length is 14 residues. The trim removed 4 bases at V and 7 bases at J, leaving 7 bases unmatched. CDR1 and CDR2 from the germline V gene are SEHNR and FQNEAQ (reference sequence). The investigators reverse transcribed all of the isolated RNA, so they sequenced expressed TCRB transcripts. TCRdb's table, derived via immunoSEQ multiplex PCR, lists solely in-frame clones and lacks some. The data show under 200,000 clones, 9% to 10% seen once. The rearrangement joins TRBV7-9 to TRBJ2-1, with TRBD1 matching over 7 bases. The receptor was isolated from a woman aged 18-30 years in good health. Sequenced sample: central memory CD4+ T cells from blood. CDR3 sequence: CASSYSPRGNEQFF. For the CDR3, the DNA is TGTGCCAGCAGCTACAGCCCCAGGGGGAATGAGCAGTTCTTC.